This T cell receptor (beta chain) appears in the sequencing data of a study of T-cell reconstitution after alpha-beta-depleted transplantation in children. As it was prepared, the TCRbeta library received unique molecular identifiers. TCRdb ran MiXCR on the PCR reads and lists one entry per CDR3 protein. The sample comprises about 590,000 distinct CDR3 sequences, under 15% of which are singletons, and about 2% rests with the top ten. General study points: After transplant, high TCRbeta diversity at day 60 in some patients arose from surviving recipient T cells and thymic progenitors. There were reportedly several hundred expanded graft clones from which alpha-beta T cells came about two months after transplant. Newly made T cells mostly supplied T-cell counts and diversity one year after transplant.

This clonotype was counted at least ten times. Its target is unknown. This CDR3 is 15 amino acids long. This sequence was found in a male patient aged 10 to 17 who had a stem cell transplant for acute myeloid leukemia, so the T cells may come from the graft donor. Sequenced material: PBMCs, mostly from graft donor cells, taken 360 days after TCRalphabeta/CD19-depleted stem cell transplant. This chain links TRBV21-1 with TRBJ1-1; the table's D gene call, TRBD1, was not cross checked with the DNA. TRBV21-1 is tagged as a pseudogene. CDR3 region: CASSKNSGTDTEAFF. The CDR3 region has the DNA TGTGCCAGCAGCAAAAATTCAGGGACCGACACTGAAGCTTTCTTT.